A single sample gave rise to the 25 T cell receptor beta chains below, sequenced in a study of blood T cell repertoires in COVID-19. Profiling relied on immunoSEQ multiplex PCR, and the TCRdb table lists in-frame clones only, not all of them. In the table there are 120,000 to 150,000 clones, less than 90% of which are singletons. The material sequenced was peripheral blood. The receptors originated from a human donor in a cohort sampled during active COVID-19.

This chain uses TRBV3-1 (or the pseudogene TRBV3-2) with TRBJ2-5, with 7 bases aligning to TRBD2. V trimming: 0 bases; J trimming: 7 bases; junction bases outside the gene matches: 11. The CDR3 is made up of 16 amino acids. CDR1 and CDR2 from the germline V gene are LGHDT and YNNKEL (reference sequence). The CDR3 region has the DNA TGTGCCAGCAGCCAAGATAGGAAGCGGGGCGGCGGGACCCAGTACTTC. Translating it yields CASSQDRKRGGGTQYF.

The rearrangement joins TRBV5-4 to TRBJ2-7, with 7 bases matching TRBD1. The germline CDR1 and CDR2 sequences are SGHNT and YYREEE (reference sequence). This CDR3 region has 14 residues. J was trimmed by 2 bases and V by 0 bases; bases with no gene match: 2. In DNA, the CDR3 is TGTGCCAGCAGCTTGGCAGGGGGAGCCTACGAGCAGTACTTC. Amino acids: CASSLAGGAYEQYF.

The J gene is TRBJ1-6, the V gene TRBV11-2; D is undetermined. Germline CDR1 is SGHAT and CDR2 is FQNNGV. The CDR3 runs 11 residues. V was cut by 1 base and J by 15 bases, with 7 bases left in between. CDR3 bases: TGTGCCAGCAGCTTAGCAAAGCTCCTCCACTTT. It translates to CASSLAKLLHF.

The V gene is TRBV19, the J gene TRBJ1-5; D ambiguous. CDR1 and CDR2 (germline): LNHDA, SQIVND (reference sequence). V was shortened by 7 bases and J by 4 bases, with 8 bases between the two germline ends. The CDR3 is 12 residues long. The CDR3 DNA reads TGTGCCAGTATCGGAGGGAATCAGCCCCAGCATTTT. It translates to CASIGGNQPQHF.

This clone was detected a few times. The chain couples TRBV30 to TRBJ1-2, with TRBD1 matching over 8 bases. The CDR3 consists of 13 residues. CDR1 and CDR2 (germline): GTSNPN, SVGIG (reference sequence). Trimming removed 2 bases from V and 7 bases from J; junction bases left unmatched: 6. CDR3: CAWSSTGEGGYTF. Written as DNA, the CDR3 is TGTGCCTGGAGTTCGACAGGGGAAGGTGGCTACACCTTC.

J is TRBJ2-1 and V is TRBV11-3; a possible D gene is TRBD1 (6 bases). The germline V and J ends were trimmed by 3 bases and 0 bases, with 9 bases remaining between them. The germline CDR1 and CDR2 sequences are SGHNT and YENEEA. The length of the CDR3 is 15 residues. Written as DNA, the CDR3 is TGTGCCAGCAGCTTGGGGGACAACTCCTACAATGAGCAGTTCTTC. This encodes CASSLGDNSYNEQFF.

This chain uses TRBV30 with TRBJ2-2, with D possibly being TRBD1 (6 bases). Germline loops: CDR1 GTSNPN, CDR2 SVGIG (reference sequence). The CDR3 spans 16 residues. V was shortened by 0 bases and J by 5 bases, with 16 bases between the two germline ends. The CDR3 protein is CAWSVLGTGKTGELFF. In DNA, the CDR3 is TGTGCCTGGAGTGTATTGGGAACAGGGAAGACCGGGGAGCTGTTTTTT.

The chain couples TRBV7-2 to TRBJ2-7; D is possibly TRBD1 (6 bases). The V end was cut by 3 bases, the J end by 1 base, with 16 bases between. The CDR3 runs 16 residues. Germline assignment: CDR1 SGHTA and CDR2 FQGNSA. CDR3 coding DNA: TGTGCCAGCAGCTTTATTCTGGGAAGGGGGTCCTACGAGCAGTACTTC. Amino acid sequence: CASSFILGRGSYEQYF. Complete variable domain (other parts from reference TRBV7-2 and TRBJ2-7): GAGVSQSPSNKVTEKGKDVELRCDPISGHTALYWYRQSLGQGLEFLIYFQGNSAPDKSGLPSDRFSAERTGGSVSTLTIQRTQQEDSAVYLCASSFILGRGSYEQYFGPGTRLTVT.

This chain links TRBV6-5 with TRBJ2-7, with 11 bases lining up with TRBD1. V lost 8 bases, J lost 5 bases, and 5 bases stayed unmatched. Germline CDR1 and CDR2: MNHEY and SVGAGI. The CDR3 totals 13 residues. CDR3: CASGQGARHEQYF. The CDR3 DNA sequence: TGTGCCAGCGGACAGGGGGCCCGACACGAGCAGTACTTC.

This chain connects TRBV7-2 to TRBJ2-7; TRBD2 aligns across 12 bases. In germline, CDR1 is SGHTA, CDR2 FQGNSA. J lost 5 bases, V lost 5 bases, and 13 bases had no gene match. This CDR3 spans 17 amino acids. The CDR3 is CASSPFLLAGGHHEQYF. The CDR3 nucleotides are TGTGCCAGCAGCCCATTCCTTCTAGCGGGGGGGCACCACGAGCAGTACTTC.

J is TRBJ2-3 and V is TRBV10-1; 7 nucleotides agree with TRBD1. There are 15 residues in the CDR3. The V and J ends lost 0 bases and 6 bases, in that order; junction bases with no gene match: 6. Per germline, CDR1 WNHNN and CDR2 SYGVQD (reference sequence). The CDR3 nucleotides are TGCGCCAGCAGTGAGTCGAGGGGGCTATCCGATACGCAGTATTTT. This gives the protein CASSESRGLSDTQYF.

In nucleotides, the CDR3 is TGTGCCAGCAGCTCCTGGTGGGGGGGGCCCCTCGTAGCTAATGAAAAACTGTTTTTT. Residues: CASSSWWGGPLVANEKLFF. The rearrangement links TRBV7-2 to TRBJ1-4, with D possibly matching TRBD1 (6 bases). The CDR3 contains 19 residues. V was trimmed by 4 bases and J by 3 bases, leaving 24 bases between them. Germline V gives CDR1 SGHTA, CDR2 FQGNSA.

This clone was counted at least ten times. J is TRBJ1-4 and V is TRBV2; D is unclear. This CDR3 region has 17 residues. V was shortened by 4 bases and J by 0 bases, with 15 bases between the two germline ends. Germline assignment: CDR1 SNHLY and CDR2 FYNNEI. The CDR3 DNA is TGTGCCAGCAGTGTGAACAGTAGATCTGCAACTAATGAAAAACTGTTTTTT. Translation gives CASSVNSRSATNEKLFF.

This chain connects TRBV7-2 to TRBJ2-2; a weak D match, TRBD2 (6 bases). V lost 1 base and J lost 4, with 16 bases in between. The CDR3 is made up of 17 amino acids. Germline lookup yields CDR1 SGHTA and CDR2 FQGNSA. The CDR3 nucleotides read TGTGCCAGCAGCTTAGTAGCGTCCGGGCGGGGCACCGGGGAGCTGTTTTTT. Translated, it gives CASSLVASGRGTGELFF.

This sequence joins TRBV5-4 and TRBJ2-3, with 11 bases aligning to TRBD1. This CDR3 has 15 amino acids. V gave up 4 bases and J gave up 3 bases; unmatched junction bases: 4. CDR1 and CDR2 from the germline V gene are SGHNT and YYREEE (reference sequence). The CDR3 DNA follows: TGTGCCAGCAGCCACGGACAGGGGGCAACAGATACGCAGTATTTT. As protein: CASSHGQGATDTQYF.

The J gene is TRBJ2-4, the V gene TRBV12-2; the tabulated D call, TRBD2, remains unverified against the DNA. TRBV12-2 is a known pseudogene. CDR3 length: 15 residues. CDR3 protein: CASRDRTRGINIQYF. CDR3 DNA sequence: TGTGCAAGTCGCGACCGGACTAGAGGGATAAACATTCAGTACTTC.

The chain recombines TRBV25-1 with TRBJ2-1; possible D gene TRBD1, 6 bases. Trimming took 1 base from V and 0 from J, leaving 10 bases between them. The germline V gene encodes CDR1 MGHDK and CDR2 SYGVNS. The CDR3 sequence is 16 residues long. This CDR3 reads CASSESRGHSYNEQFF. The CDR3 DNA sequence: TGTGCCAGCAGTGAATCCAGGGGCCACTCCTACAATGAGCAGTTCTTC. The complete variable domain, with remaining parts taken from reference TRBV25-1 and TRBJ2-1, reads EADIYQTPRYLVIGTGKKITLECSQTMGHDKMYWYQQDPGMELHLIHYSYGVNSTEKGDLSSESTVSRIRTEHFPLTLESARPSHTSQYLCASSESRGHSYNEQFFGPGTRLTVL.

The rearrangement joins TRBV19 to TRBJ2-5; maybe TRBD2 (6 bases). This CDR3 is 14 amino acids long. Germline V gives CDR1 LNHDA, CDR2 SQIVND (reference sequence). The V end lost 3 bases, the J end lost 5 bases, and 13 bases lay between the germline ends. CDR3 amino acids: CASSIGGTPETQYF. CDR3 coding DNA: TGTGCCAGTAGTATCGGAGGGACCCCCGAGACCCAGTACTTC.

V and J are TRBV18 and TRBJ1-3; D possibly corresponds to TRBD1 (5 bases). V was cut by 0 bases and J by 2 bases, with 14 bases left in between. The CDR3 contains 17 residues. Germline values: CDR1 KGHSH, CDR2 LQKENI. The DNA of the CDR3 is TGTGCCAGCTCACCACCGGTGGGGCAGAACACTGGAAACACCATATATTTT. Amino acid sequence: CASSPPVGQNTGNTIYF.

The J gene is TRBJ1-2, the V gene TRBV4-1; D is ambiguous. The CDR3 runs to 15 residues. V was clipped by 1 base and J by 0 bases, with 9 bases between them. The germline gives CDR1 MGHRA, CDR2 YSYEKL. For the CDR3, the DNA is TGCGCCAGCAGCCAAGGCCAGGCAACTAACTATGGCTACACCTTC. Amino acid sequence: CASSQGQATNYGYTF.

The J gene is TRBJ2-3, the V gene TRBV4-1; 8 nucleotides align to TRBD2. From germline, CDR1 is MGHRA and CDR2 YSYEKL. V shed 4 bases and J 1 base; nucleotides not matched to a gene: 7. The CDR3 extends over 16 amino acids. CDR3 residues: CASSRSSAGGTDTQYF. CDR3 nucleotide sequence: TGCGCCAGCAGCCGGTCATCAGCGGGGGGCACAGATACGCAGTATTTT.

V usage is TRBV15 and J usage is TRBJ2-7; D gene unclear. Germline-derived CDR1 and CDR2 are LNHNV and YYDKDF (reference sequence). V was cut by 0 bases and J by 6 bases, with 9 bases left in between. The CDR3 covers 13 residues. In nucleotides, the CDR3 is TGTGCCACCAGCAGAGATTTTCTAATCGAGCAGTACTTC. Its protein is CATSRDFLIEQYF.

This clone was recorded once. CDR3 amino acids: CSVEGGSGFSDTEAFF. The CDR3 nucleotides are TGCAGCGTTGAGGGGGGGTCAGGGTTTTCGGACACTGAAGCTTTCTTT. The V gene is TRBV29-1, the J gene TRBJ1-1; tentatively, D is TRBD1 (5 bases). The CDR3 runs 16 residues. Deletions cut 3 bases from V and 3 bases from J, with 20 bases between. Germline-derived CDR1 and CDR2 are SQVTM and ANQGSEA.

The chain links TRBV19 to TRBJ1-5, with 9 bases matching TRBD1. V shed 2 bases and J 7 bases; nucleotides not matched to a gene: 6. In germline, CDR1 is LNHDA, CDR2 SQIVND (reference sequence). This CDR3 region has 15 residues. The CDR3 bases are TGTGCCAGTAGTATAATGGAGGGACAGGGACAGCCCCAGCATTTT. It encodes CASSIMEGQGQPQHF.

The chain links TRBV6-5 to TRBJ2-5; tentative D call: TRBD1 (5 bases). Germline V lookup: CDR1 MNHEY, CDR2 SVGAGI. This CDR3 is 13 amino acids long. V gave up 5 bases and J gave up 5 bases, with 12 bases separating them. CDR3 DNA: TGTGCCAGCAGTCAGGACATCGACGAGACCCAGTACTTC. Protein product: CASSQDIDETQYF.